This T cell receptor (beta chain) comes out of a study of regulatory T cells in long-lasting Graves disease. Broader study findings: Repertoires from persistent disease leaned toward TRBV28, TRBJ1-2 and TRBJ2-5.

CDR1 and CDR2 from the germline V gene are MDHEN and SYDVKM. The CDR3 runs to 13 residues. Trimming removed 2 bases from V and 7 bases from J, with 9 bases in between. Time point given: persistent/refractory GD, antithyroid drugs over 5 years with positive TRAb. Isolated PBMC RNA provided the starting material for the TCR library. Guidelines of the American Thyroid Association were used to diagnose Graves' disease. CDR3 regions were amplified by Arm-PCR using iRepertoire HTBI primers to build TCR beta libraries. TCRdb analysed the multiplex PCR reads with MiXCR anew, one entry per CDR3 protein. The sample contains around 510,000 distinct CDR3 sequences, around 21% of which appear only once. In its sample, this clonotype was seen many times. Its antigen remains unknown.

The receptor comes from a female donor with Graves disease. The source material was peripheral blood mononuclear cells (PBMCs), sampled when the disease was refractory, from a patient treated with antithyroid drugs. This chain links TRBV28 with TRBJ1-5; a possible D gene is TRBD1 (5 bases). The CDR3, as DNA: TGTGCCAGCAGTTTACTGGGGGAACAGCCCCAGCATTTT. Protein: CASSLLGEQPQHF.